Shown below are 2 T cell receptor beta chains from a single sample sequenced in a study of T-cell memory formation after mild COVID-19. TCRdb re-called the 5' RACE reads through MiXCR, storing one row per CDR3 protein. The sample contains about 320,000 distinct CDR3 sequences, about 13% of which appear only once. The sequencing input was PBMCs or a T cell subset sorted from them (not recorded which). The source of these receptors is a man aged 18 to 29 who had mild COVID-19 (a few samples of this study predate the infection). Cell type and time point are not known.

This clonotype was seen only a few times. The chain employs TRBV20-1 and TRBJ2-1; a weak D match, TRBD2 (5 bases). V lost 3 bases to trimming and J lost 6 bases, with 15 bases between them. The CDR3 covers 14 residues. Germline assignment: CDR1 DFQATT and CDR2 SNEGSKA (reference sequence). The CDR3 nucleotides read TGCAGTGCTAGGGTCGGGGTGGCCGTCAATGAGCAGTTCTTC. Protein sequence: CSARVGVAVNEQFF.

The J gene is TRBJ2-1, the V gene TRBV20-1; TRBD1 agrees at 7 bases. This CDR3 contains 15 residues. Germline V gene sequence: CDR1 DFQATT, CDR2 SNEGSKA (reference sequence). Losses at the gene ends were 1 base for V and 6 bases for J; bases not matched to a gene: 9. CDR3 protein: CSARARQGEGNEQFF. The CDR3 coding sequence is TGCAGTGCTAGAGCCCGACAGGGAGAGGGCAATGAGCAGTTCTTC.